Listed here are 29 T cell receptor beta chains from one sample, sequenced in a study of Graves' ophthalmopathy and Graves' hyperthyroidism (dated by TCRdb to 2016 to 2019). Sequencing was carried out with an Illumina HiSeq 2000. For repertoire sequencing, the TCR beta CDR3 regions were amplified from RNA transcripts. HTBI primers and the Qiagen OneStep RT-PCR kit were used in a first-round RT-PCR, which was followed by a second-round multiplex PCR, size selection and purification. TCRdb passed the public sequencing reads through fastp at Q25 and MiXCR, retaining productive beta sequences. Every distinct CDR3 protein forms one entry, paired with its most common genes and DNA. In all, the sample holds a few hundred thousand distinct CDR3 sequences, and about 21% of those were seen once. The ten biggest clones cover roughly 3% of the sample. Sequences were obtained from peripheral blood. These receptors all stem from a woman aged 18-29 years with stable Graves' hyperthyroidism. Donor details come from another sample of the same person, matched by shared clones.

Many counts were recorded for this clonotype. The chain employs TRBV7-2 and TRBJ1-2; TRBD1 matches 9 bases. V lost 0 bases, J lost 5 bases, and 7 bases stayed unmatched. There are 16 residues in the CDR3. The germline V gene encodes CDR1 SGHTA and CDR2 FQGNSA. The CDR3 coding sequence is TGTGCCAGCAGCTTAGCGCGCCTCGGGACAGGGTATGGCTACACCTTC. Translated: CASSLARLGTGYGYTF.

At least ten counts were recorded for this clonotype. This chain connects TRBV27 to TRBJ2-5, with 9 bases lining up with TRBD1. After removal of 9 bases from V and 5 bases from J, the junction contained 19 bases not matched to a gene. The CDR3 spans 17 residues. Germline values: CDR1 MNHEY, CDR2 SMNVEV (reference sequence). Here the CDR3 DNA reads TGTGCCAGTGCCACCTTTCTCGGGGGACAGGGTCGGGAGACCCAGTACTTC. Protein: CASATFLGGQGRETQYF.

This clonotype was recorded many times. This sequence joins TRBV24-1 and TRBJ1-1; perhaps TRBD1 as D (6 bases). The ends were cut back, 6 bases at V and 3 bases at J, with 13 bases in the middle. Germline-derived CDR1 and CDR2 are KGHDR and SFDVKD. This CDR3 has 14 amino acids. Written as DNA, the CDR3 is TGTGCCACCAGTCGGACAGCCCCTGACACTGAAGCTTTCTTT. Amino acid sequence: CATSRTAPDTEAFF.

This clonotype was counted ten times or more. The chain uses TRBV28 and TRBJ1-5, with a weak D call TRBD1 (6 bases). This CDR3 is 13 amino acids long. Germline CDR1 is MDHEN and CDR2 is SYDVKM. V was shortened by 10 bases and J by 3 bases, with 13 bases between the two germline ends. The CDR3: CATNRVDNQPQHF. As DNA, the CDR3 is TGTGCCACTAACAGGGTCGACAATCAGCCCCAGCATTTT.

This clonotype has a count of ten or more. The gene calls are TRBV28 and TRBJ1-1; 12 bases are shared with TRBD1. The CDR3 totals 15 residues. Germline V gene sequence: CDR1 MDHEN, CDR2 SYDVKM. Trimming cost V 6 bases and J 5 bases; bases outside gene matches: 7. CDR3: CASSGTGGAWTEAFF. CDR3 sequence (DNA): TGTGCCAGCAGCGGGACAGGGGGCGCGTGGACTGAAGCTTTCTTT.

This clonotype showed up many times. The CDR3 coding sequence is TGTGCCAGCAGAGCAGACAGGGGGCGAGGCCAAGAGACCCAGTACTTC. It is translated as CASRADRGRGQETQYF. The genes are TRBV25-1 and TRBJ2-5; 10 nucleotides line up with TRBD1. The CDR3 totals 16 residues. The V segment lost 6 bases and the J segment 1 base; nucleotides outside the gene matches: 8. CDR1 and CDR2 from the germline V gene are MGHDK and SYGVNS.

With regard to this clonotype: One end of the junction is discordant with germline, which a read error may explain. The V call is TRBV6-1, the J call TRBJ2-5; 8 bases agree with TRBD1. The germline V gene encodes CDR1 MNHNS and CDR2 SASEGT. The CDR3 is 14 residues long. The CDR3 DNA sequence: TGTGCCAGCAGAGACAGGGGACAAGATCCGACCAAGTACTTC. This codes for CASRDRGQDPTKYF.

The V gene is TRBV2, the J gene TRBJ1-1; TRBD1 matches at 8 bases. CDR3 length equals 16 residues. The ends lost 6 bases at V and 0 bases at J; junction bases unmatched: 9. From germline, CDR1 is SNHLY and CDR2 FYNNEI. The CDR3 here is CASSADRVVMNTEAFF. CDR3 nucleotide sequence: TGTGCCAGCAGCGCGGACAGGGTAGTAATGAACACTGAAGCTTTCTTT.

This clonotype was counted only a few times. The chain carries TRBV13 and TRBJ1-1; tentative D call: TRBD1 (5 bases). From germline, CDR1 is PRHDT and CDR2 FYEKMQ (reference sequence). The V gene lost 2 bases and the J gene lost 2 bases, with 9 bases spanning the gap. The CDR3 length is 14 residues. CDR3 sequence (DNA): TGTGCCAGCAGCTTATTGTGGGACAACACTGAAGCTTTCTTT. Encoded protein: CASSLLWDNTEAFF. Drawing the rest from reference TRBV13 and TRBJ1-1, the complete variable domain is AAGVIQSPRHLIKEKRETATLKCYPIPRHDTVYWYQQGPGQDPQFLISFYEKMQSDKGSIPDRFSAQQFSDYHSELNMSSLELGDSALYFCASSLLWDNTEAFFGQGTRLTVV.

This clonotype was counted many times. The genes are TRBV11-2 and TRBJ2-7; 8 bases map to TRBD2. The CDR3 is made up of 17 amino acids. Germline V gene sequence: CDR1 SGHAT, CDR2 FQNNGV. V was clipped by 7 bases and J by 0 bases; unmatched bases: 14. In DNA, the CDR3 is TGTGCCAGCACCAGAGGGGCTGGTAGCGGGACCTCCTACGAGCAGTACTTC. It specifies CASTRGAGSGTSYEQYF.

This clonotype was detected many times. The rearrangement joins TRBV7-8 to TRBJ2-7, with TRBD1 matching over 8 bases. Germline assignment: CDR1 SGHVS and CDR2 FQNEAQ. This CDR3 is built from 14 residues. The junction had 4 bases not matched to a gene; V was cut back by 1 base and J by 5 bases. The CDR3 sequence is CASSLVRTGHEQYF. CDR3 coding DNA: TGTGCCAGCAGCTTAGTTAGGACAGGGCACGAGCAGTACTTC.

The genes are TRBV6-2 or TRBV6-3 and TRBJ2-7; 8 bases match TRBD2. The CDR3 runs to 15 residues. V was clipped by 7 bases and J by 1 base; unmatched bases: 9. CDR1 is MNHEY, CDR2 SVGEGT, per germline. CDR3 residues: CASTRSGRGSYEQYF. The CDR3 region has the DNA TGTGCCAGCACCCGAAGCGGGAGAGGGTCCTACGAGCAGTACTTC.

This clonotype was detected ten times or more. CDR3 protein: CASRDREGQPQHF. DNA of the CDR3: TGTGCCAGCAGGGACAGGGAGGGTCAGCCCCAGCATTTT. The rearrangement uses TRBV2 and TRBJ1-5, with TRBD1 matching 8 bases. V dropped 6 bases and J dropped 6; count of bases not matched to a gene: 4. The CDR3 contains 13 residues. Looked up from germline, CDR1 is SNHLY and CDR2 is FYNNEI.

The sample holds many counts of this clonotype. This sequence joins TRBV28 and TRBJ2-5; 13 bases agree with TRBD2. Germline CDR1 MDHEN, CDR2 SYDVKM. The length of the CDR3 is 17 residues. The V gene end was trimmed by 8 bases and the J gene end by 4 bases; junction bases not matched to a gene: 13. The CDR3 nucleotides read TGTGCCAGCGTACTAGCGGGAGGGCCGGGGACGAGAGAGACCCAGTACTTC. Its protein product is CASVLAGGPGTRETQYF.

A single count supports this clonotype. A read error may explain this, as a much larger clone is one base away. No conserved phenylalanine or tryptophan ends this CDR3, so it is likely a read error. This chain uses TRBV4-3 with TRBJ1-2; TRBD1 is a possible D gene (5 bases). Deletions cut 5 bases from V and 4 bases from J, with 17 bases between. From germline, CDR1 is LGHNA and CDR2 YSLEER. This CDR3 contains 15 residues. The CDR3: CASSSRMEQVYGYTL. CDR3 coding DNA: TGCGCCAGCAGCTCCCGAATGGAACAGGTCTATGGCTACACCCTC.

This clonotype occurred many times. The V and J genes are TRBV12-5 and TRBJ2-5; 8 bases are a match to TRBD2. The V gene end was trimmed by 0 bases and the J gene end by 9 bases; junction bases not matched to a gene: 12. The CDR3 runs 16 residues. CDR1 is LGHNT, CDR2 FRNRAP, per germline. CDR3 nucleotides: TGTGCTAGTGGTTTGGTACCGGCTAGCGGGTATGGGGCCCAGTACTTC. This sequence encodes CASGLVPASGYGAQYF.

At least ten counts were recorded for this clonotype. This rearrangement joins TRBV10-1 to TRBJ2-2; 7 nucleotides match TRBD1. The CDR3 sequence is 17 residues long. V shed 7 bases and J 1 base; nucleotides not matched to a gene: 12. Germline lookup yields CDR1 WNHNN and CDR2 SYGVQD (reference sequence). CDR3 loop: CASILRKQGMNTGELFF. CDR3 nucleotides: TGCGCCAGCATTCTGAGAAAACAGGGGATGAACACCGGGGAGCTGTTTTTT.

In DNA, the CDR3 is TGTGCCAGCAGTTTAGAATGGGACAGCCAAAACACTGAAGCTTTCTTT. This gives the protein CASSLEWDSQNTEAFF. J is TRBJ1-1 and V is TRBV12-3 or TRBV12-4, with 7 bases identical to TRBD1. This CDR3 is 16 amino acids long. Unmatched junction bases numbered 7, after V lost 1 base and J lost 2 bases.

A remark on this clonotype: One junction end does not reproduce the germline sequence, and a read error may be involved. The chain couples TRBV6-9 to TRBJ1-1; perhaps TRBD1 as D (6 bases). The CDR3 is 11 residues long. CDR1 and CDR2 (germline): MNHGY, SVAAGI. In DNA, the CDR3 is TGTGCCAGCGGTCGGGACACTGAATCTTTCTTT. Its translation: CASGRDTESFF.

This clonotype came up many times. V and J are TRBV4-1 and TRBJ2-2; a weak D match, TRBD1 (5 bases). CDR3 length equals 14 residues. V lost 4 bases and J 4 bases, leaving 10 bases between the germline ends. The V gene's germline CDR1 is MGHRA and CDR2 YSYEKL. DNA for the CDR3: TGCGCCAGCAGCCTGCGACAGACCACCGGGGAGCTGTTTTTT. Its translation is CASSLRQTTGELFF.

This clonotype was found many times. The gene calls are TRBV20-1 and TRBJ2-2; D is uncertain. The V and J ends lost 5 bases and 6 bases respectively, with 13 bases between them. CDR1 DFQATT and CDR2 SNEGSKA come from the germline V gene (reference sequence). The CDR3 contains 13 residues. DNA for the CDR3: TGCAGTGCTGAAGCCATAAGGTCCGGGGAGCTGTTTTTT. It yields the protein CSAEAIRSGELFF.

This clonotype was seen ten or more times. V and J are TRBV6-1 and TRBJ2-2, with D perhaps TRBD1 or TRBD2 (6 bases each). The CDR3 contains 15 residues. Germline CDR1 is MNHNS and CDR2 is SASEGT. Trimming left V 8 bases short and J 7 bases short, with 20 bases between. The CDR3 protein is CASEPVGGKGGELFF. Here the CDR3 DNA reads TGTGCCAGCGAGCCCGTGGGGGGCAAAGGCGGGGAGCTGTTTTTT.

This clonotype has ten or more counts. V is TRBV10-3 and J is TRBJ2-7, with D perhaps TRBD2 (5 bases). This CDR3 region has 13 residues. V lost 5 bases to trimming and J lost 2 bases, with 10 bases between them. Germline V gene sequence: CDR1 ENHRY, CDR2 SYGVKD. The CDR3 bases are TGTGCCATCAGTCCGGACTCAACCTACGAGCAGTACTTC. Its protein product is CAISPDSTYEQYF.

The chain carries TRBV9 and TRBJ1-5, with D unclear. Germline V gene data show CDR1 as SGDLS and CDR2 as YYNGEE. This CDR3 spans 12 amino acids. V shed 8 bases and J shed 2 bases, with 8 bases lying between them. The CDR3 loop reads CASGNGNQPQHF. The DNA for the CDR3 is TGTGCCAGTGGGAATGGCAATCAGCCCCAGCATTTT.

This clonotype was detected a few times. The J gene is TRBJ2-3, the V gene TRBV11-2; TRBD1 might be the D (5 bases). Trimming shortened V by 1 base and J by 2 bases, and 10 bases separated the two germline ends. The CDR3 is 15 amino acids. Germline V lookup: CDR1 SGHAT, CDR2 FQNNGV. The CDR3 DNA reads as TGTGCCAGCAGCTTAGGGGGCGGCCCCACAGATACGCAGTATTTT. Protein product: CASSLGGGPTDTQYF.

About this clonotype itself: Mismatch with germline at one junction end may stem from a read error. This rearrangement joins TRBV28 to TRBJ1-1; D is uncertain. The germline CDR1 and CDR2 sequences are MDHEN and SYDVKM. The CDR3 contains 13 residues. CDR3 protein: CVSTGQMNTEAFF. CDR3 nucleotides: TGTGTCAGCACCGGGCAGATGAACACTGAAGCTTTCTTT. Based on the CDR3 plus reference TRBV28 and TRBJ1-1, the full variable domain is DVKVTQSSRYLVKRTGEKVFLECVQDMDHENMFWYRQDPGLGLRLIYFSYDVKMKEKGDIPEGYSVSREKKERFSLILESASTNQTSMYLCVSTGQMNTEAFFGQGTRLTVV.

This clonotype was detected many times. The chain combines TRBV10-3 with TRBJ2-2; TRBD2 might be the D (6 bases). V lost 7 bases to trimming and J lost 3 bases, with 12 bases between them. The CDR3 spans 14 residues. Looked up from germline, CDR1 is ENHRY and CDR2 is SYGVKD. CDR3 sequence: CAIMEGRDTGELFF. CDR3 coding DNA: TGTGCCATCATGGAGGGGCGGGACACCGGGGAGCTGTTTTTT.

The table lists this clonotype with many counts. This chain connects TRBV6-1 to TRBJ1-5; no clear D. The CDR3 covers 13 residues. Trimming left V 3 bases short and J 6 bases short, with 9 bases between. Germline V gives CDR1 MNHNS, CDR2 SASEGT. The CDR3 here is CASSEVMGQPQHF. The CDR3 coding sequence is TGTGCCAGCAGTGAGGTCATGGGTCAGCCCCAGCATTTT.

Many counts were recorded for this clonotype. The rearrangement uses TRBV2 and TRBJ2-5; the D gene is possibly TRBD2 (6 bases). Germline V gene data show CDR1 as SNHLY and CDR2 as FYNNEI. V lost 10 bases to trimming and J lost 4 bases, with 16 bases between them. The CDR3 covers 13 residues. The CDR3 loop reads CATTRAEGETQYF. DNA for the CDR3: TGTGCCACCACGCGGGCGGAGGGAGAGACCCAGTACTTC. The entire variable domain, with the rest obtained from reference TRBV2 and TRBJ2-5, is as follows: EPEVTQTPSHQVTQMGQEVILRCVPISNHLYFYWYRQILGQKVEFLVSFYNNEISEKSEIFDDQFSVERPDGSNFTLKIRSTKLEDSAMYFCATTRAEGETQYFGPGTRLLVL.